Listed below are T cell receptor beta chains from one sample, sequenced in a study of blood T cell repertoires in COVID-19. Sequenced by immunoSEQ multiplex PCR; TCRdb stores in-frame clones only, minus some. In the table there are roughly 100,000 clones, roughly 79% of which are singletons. Sequencing was carried out using peripheral blood. The receptors here all came from an older man with acute or convalescent COVID-19. Each CDR3 is given with its conserved first and last residue. The D gene is left open where the match is weak. The size of a clone is reported for some rows only, either as once, few or many, or as a class for expanded clones.

clone_size: NA; v_call: TRBV11-2; d_call: TRBD1; j_call: TRBJ1-1; cdr3_aa: CASSTRTGNEAFF; cdr3_nt: TGTGCCAGCAGCACCCGGACAGGGAATGAGGCTTTCTTT
clone_size: NA; v_call: TRBV7-3; d_call: NA; j_call: TRBJ2-7; cdr3_aa: CASSLSGGSSYEQYF; cdr3_nt: TGTGCCAGCAGCTTATCAGGGGGGAGCTCCTACGAGCAGTACTTC
clone_size: NA; v_call: TRBV3-1/TRBV3-2; d_call: NA; j_call: TRBJ1-2; cdr3_aa: CASSQAVYGYTF; cdr3_nt: TGTGCCAGCAGCCAAGCAGTGTATGGCTACACCTTC
clone_size: NA; v_call: TRBV4-3; d_call: TRBD1; j_call: TRBJ2-3; cdr3_aa: CASSQDGQGGPDTQYF; cdr3_nt: TGCGCCAGCAGCCAAGACGGACAGGGGGGACCAGATACGCAGTATTTT
clone_size: few; v_call: TRBV19; d_call: NA; j_call: TRBJ1-5; cdr3_aa: CASSLGGGNYQPQHF; cdr3_nt: TGTGCCAGTAGTCTGGGGGGAGGAAATTATCAGCCCCAGCATTTT
clone_size: NA; v_call: TRBV29-1; d_call: TRBD2; j_call: TRBJ2-1; cdr3_aa: CSLGGTGLAGANEQFF; cdr3_nt: TGCAGCCTTGGGGGGACAGGACTAGCGGGAGCCAATGAGCAGTTCTTC
clone_size: NA; v_call: TRBV28; d_call: TRBD1; j_call: TRBJ2-6; cdr3_aa: CASSSGQGADGANVLTF; cdr3_nt: TGTGCCAGCAGTTCGGGACAGGGGGCGGACGGGGCCAACGTCCTGACTTTC
clone_size: NA; v_call: TRBV28; d_call: NA; j_call: TRBJ2-4; cdr3_aa: CASSPPDSNIQYF; cdr3_nt: TGTGCCAGCAGTCCCCCGGACAGCAACATTCAGTACTTC
clone_size: medium-sized; v_call: TRBV7-9; d_call: NA; j_call: TRBJ1-6; cdr3_aa: CVPGGSYNSPLHF; cdr3_nt: TGTGTCCCCGGGGGCTCCTATAATTCACCCCTCCACTTT
clone_size: once; v_call: TRBV20-1; d_call: NA; j_call: TRBJ1-2; cdr3_aa: CSATAGDGYTF; cdr3_nt: TGCAGTGCTACGGCAGGGGACGGCTACACCTTC
clone_size: NA; v_call: TRBV15; d_call: TRBD2; j_call: TRBJ2-5; cdr3_aa: CATSRDLTGTSDFTWTQYF; cdr3_nt: TGTGCCACCAGCAGAGATTTGACGGGGACTAGTGATTTTACATGGACCCAGTACTTC
clone_size: NA; v_call: TRBV28; d_call: NA; j_call: TRBJ1-5; cdr3_aa: CASRPGTDQPQHF; cdr3_nt: TGTGCCAGCAGGCCCGGGACTGATCAGCCCCAGCATTTT
clone_size: NA; v_call: TRBV6-2/TRBV6-3; d_call: TRBD1; j_call: TRBJ1-1; cdr3_aa: CASSLWTGRTEAFF; cdr3_nt: TGTGCCAGCAGTTTATGGACAGGACGCACTGAAGCTTTCTTT
clone_size: NA; v_call: TRBV28; d_call: TRBD1; j_call: TRBJ1-4; cdr3_aa: CASRSGQGVNNEKLFF; cdr3_nt: TGTGCCAGCAGGTCGGGACAGGGGGTTAATAATGAAAAACTGTTTTTT
clone_size: NA; v_call: TRBV5-1; d_call: NA; j_call: TRBJ1-2; cdr3_aa: CASSPGNFNYGYTF; cdr3_nt: TGCGCCAGCAGCCCAGGGAATTTTAACTATGGCTACACCTTC
clone_size: NA; v_call: TRBV2; d_call: NA; j_call: TRBJ1-5; cdr3_aa: CASSEQGHLRPQHF; cdr3_nt: TGTGCCAGCAGTGAACAGGGACACCTCCGGCCCCAGCATTTT
clone_size: NA; v_call: TRBV5-1; d_call: TRBD2; j_call: TRBJ2-7; cdr3_aa: CASSLRAGADTYEQYF; cdr3_nt: TGCGCCAGCAGCTTGAGGGCGGGAGCAGACACCTACGAGCAGTACTTC
clone_size: NA; v_call: TRBV28; d_call: TRBD1; j_call: TRBJ1-5; cdr3_aa: CASSPIQGAALNQPQHF; cdr3_nt: TGTGCCAGCAGTCCGATACAGGGGGCCGCCCTGAATCAGCCCCAGCATTTT
clone_size: few; v_call: TRBV5-1; d_call: NA; j_call: TRBJ1-1; cdr3_aa: CASSLAGVVNTEAFF; cdr3_nt: TGCGCCAGCAGCTTGGCCGGGGTGGTGAACACTGAAGCTTTCTTT
clone_size: NA; v_call: TRBV18; d_call: NA; j_call: TRBJ2-6; cdr3_aa: CASSPGGTGANVLTF; cdr3_nt: TGTGCCAGCTCACCGGGGGGAACCGGGGCCAACGTCCTGACTTTC